This T cell receptor beta chain was sequenced for a study of monozygotic twins with inflammatory bowel disease. To note about this clonotype: The antigen remains undetermined.

Notes on the study in general: None of the different T cell subtypes could be distinguished from one another. Patients with IBD had less TCRbeta diversity (inverse Simpson) than their healthy co-twins.

For each CDR3 protein, TCRdb gives one entry from its re-call of the 5' RACE reads, without DNA. The listing records under 150,000 distinct CDR3 sequences. Material: blood. This TCR came from a human donor with ulcerative colitis or Crohn's disease, or a healthy co-twin of an affected twin (not recorded which).

CDR3 amino acids: CASLRGTSGVGEQFF. The chain uses TRBV10-2 and TRBJ2-1; as DNA is missing, the TRBD2 call by TCRdb cannot be tested. Germline values: CDR1 WSHSY, CDR2 SAAADI. The CDR3 length is 15 residues.